This is a list of T cell receptor beta chains from one sample in a study of cytomegalovirus exposure and HLA in healthy donors. Repertoires were generated with immunoSEQ multiplex PCR, while TCRdb's copy carries only in-frame clones and drops some. The sample shows 200,000 to 300,000 clones, around four fifths of them seen only once. Sequencing used PBMCs. The receptor source for this set is a boy between 10 and 17 years old in good health and CMV-seronegative. The CDR3 runs from the conserved cysteine through the conserved F or W. Each record gives: V gene, D gene, J gene, clone size, CDR3 DNA, CDR3 protein. D genes are given only for firm matches. Part of the rows lack a size; the others show once, few, many or a class for expanded clones.

v_call: TRBV4-1
d_call: TRBD2
j_call: TRBJ2-3
clone_size: NA
cdr3_nt: TGCGCCAGCAGCCAGTTGACTAGCGGGAGGAGGACAGATACGCAGTATTTT
cdr3_aa: CASSQLTSGRRTDTQYF

v_call: TRBV2
d_call: TRBD2
j_call: TRBJ2-1
clone_size: NA
cdr3_nt: TGTGCCAGCCTGGCGGGGGGCGTGAATGAGCAGTTCTTC
cdr3_aa: CASLAGGVNEQFF

v_call: TRBV7-3
d_call: NA
j_call: TRBJ2-3
clone_size: NA
cdr3_nt: TGTGCCAGCAGCTTAATTGGGGGAGGAGATACGCAGTATTTT
cdr3_aa: CASSLIGGGDTQYF

v_call: TRBV4-1
d_call: TRBD2
j_call: TRBJ2-3
clone_size: few
cdr3_nt: TGCGCCAGCAGCCCTGGTAGCGGGGGGGCGAGAGATACGCAGTATTTT
cdr3_aa: CASSPGSGGARDTQYF

v_call: TRBV19
d_call: TRBD1
j_call: TRBJ2-6
clone_size: NA
cdr3_nt: TGTGCCAGTACCTTACAGGGGGCCGGGAGCGGGGCCAACGTCCTGACTTTC
cdr3_aa: CASTLQGAGSGANVLTF

v_call: TRBV2
d_call: NA
j_call: TRBJ2-3
clone_size: NA
cdr3_nt: TGTGCCAGCAGTGAAGCGCGACTCGCGCAGTATTTT
cdr3_aa: CASSEARLAQYF

v_call: TRBV21-1
d_call: NA
j_call: TRBJ2-3
clone_size: NA
cdr3_nt: TGTGCCAGCAGTCCCAACCTCAGACAGGTTCCCACAGATACGCAGTATTTT
cdr3_aa: CASSPNLRQVPTDTQYF

v_call: TRBV7-2
d_call: TRBD2
j_call: TRBJ2-7
clone_size: NA
cdr3_nt: TGTGCCAGCAGCCCGTCGGGGGGACGGTACTTC
cdr3_aa: CASSPSGGRYF

v_call: TRBV27
d_call: TRBD1
j_call: TRBJ1-5
clone_size: once
cdr3_nt: TGTGCCAGCAGTTCCTCGGACAGGGGGCATGGCAATCAGCCCCAGCATTTT
cdr3_aa: CASSSSDRGHGNQPQHF

v_call: TRBV11-3
d_call: TRBD1
j_call: TRBJ2-1
clone_size: NA
cdr3_nt: TGTGCCAGCAGCTCACGACAGGGACGATACAATGAGCAGTTCTTC
cdr3_aa: CASSSRQGRYNEQFF

v_call: TRBV9
d_call: NA
j_call: TRBJ2-6
clone_size: NA
cdr3_nt: TGTGCCAGCAGCGGAAGAAATCGGGGCAACGTCCTGACTTTC
cdr3_aa: CASSGRNRGNVLTF

v_call: TRBV5-6
d_call: TRBD1
j_call: TRBJ1-2
clone_size: NA
cdr3_nt: TGTGCCAGCTATAGGGACAGGGAGATGGTCGGCTACACCTTC
cdr3_aa: CASYRDREMVGYTF

v_call: TRBV5-1
d_call: TRBD2
j_call: TRBJ2-5
clone_size: once
cdr3_nt: TGCGCCAGCAGTAGGACTAGCGGGTTTTCCCAAGAGACCCAGTACTTC
cdr3_aa: CASSRTSGFSQETQYF

v_call: TRBV29-1
d_call: TRBD1
j_call: TRBJ2-7
clone_size: NA
cdr3_nt: TGCAGCGTTGAAAGGGGACAGTCCTACGAGCAGTACTTC
cdr3_aa: CSVERGQSYEQYF

v_call: TRBV10-2
d_call: TRBD1
j_call: TRBJ2-1
clone_size: NA
cdr3_nt: TGCGCCAGCAACGGACAGGGCATCGTTCCCTATGAGCAGTTCTTC
cdr3_aa: CASNGQGIVPYEQFF

v_call: TRBV4-2
d_call: TRBD2
j_call: TRBJ2-7
clone_size: NA
cdr3_nt: TGTGCCAGCAGCCAAGCCCGAGGACTAGCGTCCTACGAGCAGTACTTC
cdr3_aa: CASSQARGLASYEQYF

v_call: TRBV10-3
d_call: TRBD1
j_call: TRBJ1-4
clone_size: NA
cdr3_nt: TGTGCCATCAGGCCGGGACAGGGGGTCGGGGCTAATGAAAAACTGTTTTTT
cdr3_aa: CAIRPGQGVGANEKLFF

v_call: TRBV5-4
d_call: TRBD1
j_call: TRBJ2-7
clone_size: NA
cdr3_nt: TGTGCCAGCAGCGAACCCCGGGACAGGGGGCTCCCCCCCTACGAGCAGTACTTC
cdr3_aa: CASSEPRDRGLPPYEQYF

v_call: TRBV11-3
d_call: NA
j_call: TRBJ1-6
clone_size: NA
cdr3_nt: TGTGCCAGCAACAATGGTAATTCACCCCTCCACTTT
cdr3_aa: CASNNGNSPLHF

v_call: TRBV5-1
d_call: NA
j_call: TRBJ1-1
clone_size: NA
cdr3_nt: TGCGCCAGCAGCTTGGATACGGATGCAGGCACTGAAGCTTTCTTT
cdr3_aa: CASSLDTDAGTEAFF

v_call: TRBV5-7
d_call: NA
j_call: TRBJ1-2
clone_size: NA
cdr3_nt: TGTGCCAGCAGCTTGGGCCAGACTGATGGCTACACCTTC
cdr3_aa: CASSLGQTDGYTF

v_call: TRBV6-5
d_call: NA
j_call: TRBJ1-2
clone_size: few
cdr3_nt: TGTGCCAGCAGTCCGGGTAACTATGGCTACACCTTC
cdr3_aa: CASSPGNYGYTF

v_call: TRBV6-6
d_call: NA
j_call: TRBJ2-5
clone_size: NA
cdr3_nt: TGTGCCAGCAGTTATCTCGGGGAAGAGACCCAGTACTTC
cdr3_aa: CASSYLGEETQYF

v_call: TRBV6-5
d_call: TRBD1
j_call: TRBJ2-7
clone_size: few
cdr3_nt: TGTGCCAGCAGTTACAGGACAGGGGCCCTTGGGTACGAGCAGTACTTC
cdr3_aa: CASSYRTGALGYEQYF

v_call: TRBV11-2
d_call: TRBD1
j_call: TRBJ1-4
clone_size: NA
cdr3_nt: TGTGCCAGCAGCTTAGGACAGGGGGCGCGAAAACTGTTTTTT
cdr3_aa: CASSLGQGARKLFF

v_call: TRBV6-1
d_call: NA
j_call: TRBJ2-1
clone_size: NA
cdr3_nt: TGTGCCAGCAGTTTAAAGAGACAGGCCAATGAGCAGTTCTTC
cdr3_aa: CASSLKRQANEQFF

v_call: TRBV9
d_call: TRBD2
j_call: TRBJ2-7
clone_size: NA
cdr3_nt: TGTGCCAGCAGCGTAGAAGCGGGGGTCGTCGAGCAGTACTTC
cdr3_aa: CASSVEAGVVEQYF

v_call: TRBV18
d_call: NA
j_call: TRBJ1-1
clone_size: NA
cdr3_nt: TGTGCCAGCTCACCGCAGTGGAACACTGAAGCTTTCTTT
cdr3_aa: CASSPQWNTEAFF

v_call: TRBV19
d_call: TRBD1
j_call: TRBJ1-1
clone_size: few
cdr3_nt: TGTGCCAGCCTAGGACAGGGGAACACTGAAGCTTTCTTT
cdr3_aa: CASLGQGNTEAFF